This entry describes one T cell receptor (beta chain). No antigen is known for it. Germline CDR1 and CDR2: LNHDA and SQIVND (reference sequence). V lost 1 base to trimming and J lost 7 bases; unmatched junction nucleotides: 10. The CDR3 is 19 residues long. The repertoire was sequenced with immunoSEQ multiplex PCR; TCRdb's copy has only in-frame clones and lacks some. The data hold 200,000 to 250,000 clones, with about 90% observed a single time. The data belong to a study of cytomegalovirus exposure and HLA in healthy donors. Study-wide results and limits: According to a subsequent analysis, TCR clusters from the first cohort were inclined to appear together in the 110 or so validation repertoires. Testing in vitro showed a few CMV-associated chains specific for CMV antigens. Cytomegalovirus association was listed for around 180 TCR beta chains.

The sample consisted of PBMCs. The receptor was derived from a woman between 18 and 29 years old in good health and CMV-seronegative. The chain is built from TRBV19 and TRBJ2-1; 16 nucleotides match TRBD2. CDR3 sequence reads: CASSIGPGLAGGPRNEQFF. For the CDR3, the DNA is TGTGCCAGTAGTATAGGGCCGGGACTAGCGGGAGGGCCGAGAAATGAGCAGTTCTTC.